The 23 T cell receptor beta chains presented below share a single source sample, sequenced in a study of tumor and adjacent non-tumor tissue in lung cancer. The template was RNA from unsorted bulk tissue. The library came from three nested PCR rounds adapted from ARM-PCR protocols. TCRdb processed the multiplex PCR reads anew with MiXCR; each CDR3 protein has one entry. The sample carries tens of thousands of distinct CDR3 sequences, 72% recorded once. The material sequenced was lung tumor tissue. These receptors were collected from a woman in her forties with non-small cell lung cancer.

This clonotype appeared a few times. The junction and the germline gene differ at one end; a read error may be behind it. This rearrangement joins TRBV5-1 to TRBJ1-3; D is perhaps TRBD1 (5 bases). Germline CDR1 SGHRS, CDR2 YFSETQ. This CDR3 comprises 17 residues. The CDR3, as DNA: TGCGCCAGGAGCTCTGGCGCCTGGGGCCGCTCTGGAAACACCATATATTTT. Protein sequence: CARSSGAWGRSGNTIYF.

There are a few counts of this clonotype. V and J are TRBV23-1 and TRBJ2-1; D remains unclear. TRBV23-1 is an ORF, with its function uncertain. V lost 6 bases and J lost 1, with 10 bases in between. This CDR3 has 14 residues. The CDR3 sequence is CASRMTWSYNEQFF. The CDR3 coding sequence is TGCGCCAGCAGAATGACATGGTCCTACAATGAGCAGTTCTTC.

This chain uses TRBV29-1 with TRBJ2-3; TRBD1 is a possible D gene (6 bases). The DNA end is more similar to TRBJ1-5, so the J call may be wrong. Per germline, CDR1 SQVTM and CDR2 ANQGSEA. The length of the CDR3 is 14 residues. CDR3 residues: CNTGTPSRTDTQHF. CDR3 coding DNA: TGCAACACCGGGACACCCAGTAGAACAGATACGCAGCATTTT.

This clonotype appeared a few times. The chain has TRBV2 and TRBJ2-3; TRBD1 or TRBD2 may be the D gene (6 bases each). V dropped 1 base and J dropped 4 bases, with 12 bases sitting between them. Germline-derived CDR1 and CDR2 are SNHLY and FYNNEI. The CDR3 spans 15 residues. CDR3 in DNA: TGTGCCAGCAGTGAAGACCGGGGGCGTGCAGATACGCAGTATTTT. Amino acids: CASSEDRGRADTQYF. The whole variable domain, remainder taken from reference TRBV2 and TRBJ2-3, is EPEVTQTPSHQVTQMGQEVILRCVPISNHLYFYWYRQILGQKVEFLVSFYNNEISEKSEIFDDQFSVERPDGSNFTLKIRSTKLEDSAMYFCASSEDRGRADTQYFGPGTRLTVL.

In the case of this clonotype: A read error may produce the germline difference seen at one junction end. Here the CDR3 DNA reads TGTGCAAGCAGTTCTCTTTCCCTGGACAGCAATCAGCCCCAGCATTTT. It codes for CASSSLSLDSNQPQHF. The chain carries TRBV6-5 and TRBJ1-5; D is undetermined. The germline V gene encodes CDR1 MNHEY and CDR2 SVGAGI. This CDR3 has 16 residues.

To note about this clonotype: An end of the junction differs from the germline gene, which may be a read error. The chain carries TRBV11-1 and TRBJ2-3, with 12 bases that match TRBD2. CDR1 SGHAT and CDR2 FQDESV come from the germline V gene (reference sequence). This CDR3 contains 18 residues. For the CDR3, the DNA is TGTACCAGCAACTCCCGGACTAGCGGGGAAAGGAACCCTGATACGCAGTATTTT. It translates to CTSNSRTSGERNPDTQYF.

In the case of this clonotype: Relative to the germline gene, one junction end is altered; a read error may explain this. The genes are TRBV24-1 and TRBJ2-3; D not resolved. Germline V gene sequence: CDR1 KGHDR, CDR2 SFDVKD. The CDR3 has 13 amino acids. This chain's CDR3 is CASSDSATNMQYF. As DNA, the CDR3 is TGTGCCTCCAGTGATTCCGCGACAAATATGCAGTATTTT.

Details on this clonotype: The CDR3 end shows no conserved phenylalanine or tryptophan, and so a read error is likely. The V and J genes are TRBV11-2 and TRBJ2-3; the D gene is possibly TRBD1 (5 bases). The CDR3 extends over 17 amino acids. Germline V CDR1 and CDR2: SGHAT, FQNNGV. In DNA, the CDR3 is TGTACCAGCAGCTTAGGAAGGGGTAGAACTAGCACAGATACGCAGTATTTA. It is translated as CTSSLGRGRTSTDTQYL.

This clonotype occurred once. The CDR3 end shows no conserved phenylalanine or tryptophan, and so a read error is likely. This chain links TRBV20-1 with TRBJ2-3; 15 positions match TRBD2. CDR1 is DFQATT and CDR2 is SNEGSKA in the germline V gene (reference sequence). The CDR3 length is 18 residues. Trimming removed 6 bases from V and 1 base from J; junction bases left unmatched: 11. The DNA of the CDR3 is TGCAGTGCACCACCGGGACTAGCGGGGGGCCGTGGCACAGATACGCAGTATTAT. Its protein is CSAPPGLAGGRGTDTQYY.

The CDR3 DNA follows: TGTGCCAGCAGTTACCCAGGCTCGGCGTTGGCCTTTGGGCTTGGGCTATACGAGCAGTACTTC. It specifies CASSYPGSALAFGLGLYEQYF. The V and J genes are TRBV11-2 and TRBJ2-7, with D uncertain. The CDR3 is made up of 21 amino acids. From germline, CDR1 is SGHAT and CDR2 FQNNGV. V lost 6 bases to trimming and J lost 4 bases, with 37 bases between them.

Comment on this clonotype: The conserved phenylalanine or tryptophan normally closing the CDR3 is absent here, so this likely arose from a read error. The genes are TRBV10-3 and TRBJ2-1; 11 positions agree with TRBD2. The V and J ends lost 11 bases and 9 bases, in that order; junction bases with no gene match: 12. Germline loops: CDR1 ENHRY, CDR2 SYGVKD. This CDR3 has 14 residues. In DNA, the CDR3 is TGTGCCCCCGGAGTAGCGGGAGGGCCAGGTGAGCAGTTCCTC. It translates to CAPGVAGGPGEQFL.

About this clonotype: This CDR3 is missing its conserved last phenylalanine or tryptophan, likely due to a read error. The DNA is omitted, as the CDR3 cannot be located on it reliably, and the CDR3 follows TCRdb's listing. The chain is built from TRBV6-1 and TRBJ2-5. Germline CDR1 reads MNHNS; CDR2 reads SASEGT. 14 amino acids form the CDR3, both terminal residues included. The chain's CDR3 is CASSGMTDRETQHY.

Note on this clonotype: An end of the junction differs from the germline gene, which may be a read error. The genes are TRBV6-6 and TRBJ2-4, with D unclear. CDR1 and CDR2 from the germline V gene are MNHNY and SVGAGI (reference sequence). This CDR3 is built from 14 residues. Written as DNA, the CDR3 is TGTGCCAGCAGCCCAGAGTCGACCAATAACATTCAGTACTTC. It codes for CASSPESTNNIQYF.

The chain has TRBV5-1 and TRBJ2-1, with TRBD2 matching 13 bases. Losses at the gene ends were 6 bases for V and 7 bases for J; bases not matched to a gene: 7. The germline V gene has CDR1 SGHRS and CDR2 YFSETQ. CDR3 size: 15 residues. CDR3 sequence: CASNWTSGGLNEQFF. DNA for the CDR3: TGCGCCAGCAATTGGACTAGCGGGGGTTTGAATGAGCAGTTCTTC.

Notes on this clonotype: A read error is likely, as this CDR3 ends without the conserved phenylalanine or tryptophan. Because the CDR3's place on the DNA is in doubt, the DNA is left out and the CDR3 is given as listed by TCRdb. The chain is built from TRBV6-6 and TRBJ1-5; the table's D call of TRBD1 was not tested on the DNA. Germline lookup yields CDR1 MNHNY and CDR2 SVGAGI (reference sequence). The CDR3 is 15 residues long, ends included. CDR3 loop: CASRKTGDSNQPQHL.

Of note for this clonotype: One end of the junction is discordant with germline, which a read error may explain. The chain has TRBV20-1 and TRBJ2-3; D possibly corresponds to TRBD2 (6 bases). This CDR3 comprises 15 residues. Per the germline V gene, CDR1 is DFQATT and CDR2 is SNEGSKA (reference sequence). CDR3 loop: CSTSVVADLTDTQYF. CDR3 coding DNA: TGCAGTACTAGTGTCGTAGCGGATTTAACAGATACGCAGTATTTT.

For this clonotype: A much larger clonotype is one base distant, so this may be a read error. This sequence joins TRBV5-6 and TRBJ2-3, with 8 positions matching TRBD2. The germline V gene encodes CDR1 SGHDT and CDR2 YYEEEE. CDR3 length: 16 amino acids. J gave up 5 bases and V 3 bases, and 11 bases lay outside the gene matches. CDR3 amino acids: CASSSGAGVERDTQYF. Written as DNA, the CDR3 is TGTGCCAGCAGCTCGGGAGCGGGAGTTGAGAGAGATACGCAGTATTTT.

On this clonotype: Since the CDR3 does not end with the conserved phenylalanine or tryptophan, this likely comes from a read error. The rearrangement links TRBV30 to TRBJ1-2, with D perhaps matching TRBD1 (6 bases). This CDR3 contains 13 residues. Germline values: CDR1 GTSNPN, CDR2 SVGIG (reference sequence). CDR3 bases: TGTGTCTGGAGGGTGACAGGCTCCTATGGCTACACCTAC. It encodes CVWRVTGSYGYTY.

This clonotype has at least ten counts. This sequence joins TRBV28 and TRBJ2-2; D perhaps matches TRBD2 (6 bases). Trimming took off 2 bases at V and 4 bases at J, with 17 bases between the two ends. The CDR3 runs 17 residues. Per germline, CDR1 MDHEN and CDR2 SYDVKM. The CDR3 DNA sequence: TGTGCCAGCAGTTTACGATCCTGGGCGGGAACCACCGGGGAGCTGTTTTTT. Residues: CASSLRSWAGTTGELFF.

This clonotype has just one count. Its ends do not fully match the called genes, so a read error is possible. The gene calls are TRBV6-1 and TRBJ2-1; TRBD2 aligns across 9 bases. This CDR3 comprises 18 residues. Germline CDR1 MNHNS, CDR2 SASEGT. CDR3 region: CASSEPTSGRGLYKERFF. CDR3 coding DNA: TGTGCCAGCAGTGAACCTACTAGCGGGCGGGGATTGTACAAGGAGCGGTTCTTC.

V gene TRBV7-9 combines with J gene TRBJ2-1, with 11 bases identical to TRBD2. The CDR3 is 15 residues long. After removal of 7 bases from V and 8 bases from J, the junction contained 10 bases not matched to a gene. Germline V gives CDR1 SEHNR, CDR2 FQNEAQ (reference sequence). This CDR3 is CASTHTSGGIDEQFF. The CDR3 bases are TGTGCCAGCACTCATACTAGCGGGGGAATTGATGAGCAGTTCTTC.

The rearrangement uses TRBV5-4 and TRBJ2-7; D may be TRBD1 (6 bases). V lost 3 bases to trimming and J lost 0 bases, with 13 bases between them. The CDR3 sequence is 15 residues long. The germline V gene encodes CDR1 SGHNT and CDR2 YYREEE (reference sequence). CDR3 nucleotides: TGTGCCAGCAGCTCGGGAACAGGGTCCTCCTACGAGCAGTACTTC. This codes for CASSSGTGSSYEQYF.

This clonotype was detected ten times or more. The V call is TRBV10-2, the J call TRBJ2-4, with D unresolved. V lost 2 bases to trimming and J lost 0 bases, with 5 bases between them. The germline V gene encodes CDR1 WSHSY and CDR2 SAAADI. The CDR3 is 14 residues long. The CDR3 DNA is TGCGCCAGCAGTGAGAACCTAGCCAAAAACATTCAGTACTTC. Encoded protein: CASSENLAKNIQYF.